Below, one T cell receptor beta chain is given with its context. The antigen is undetermined. Assay used: immunoSEQ multiplex PCR; TCRdb lists only in-frame clones, some missing. Of approximately 60,000 clones in the sample, 65% to 90% are singletons; the top ten hold around 0.7%. The entry originates in a study of OX40 agonist ivuxolimab in advanced cancers. In the study overall: Antecedent anti-PD-1, anti-PD-L1 or anti-CTLA-4 therapy was permissible, with around 41% having received some.

Study observations and caveats: Clonal expansion from baseline to week 6 occurred in both CD4+ and CD8+ T cells. Normalized expansion of T-cell clones was also low for some nonresponders. The 0.1-3.0 mg/kg partial responders had among the lowest clonal expansion.

The V gene end was trimmed by 3 bases and the J gene end by 7 bases; junction bases not matched to a gene: 9. Germline CDR1 SGDLS, CDR2 YYNGEE. This CDR3 comprises 14 residues. This chain uses TRBV9 with TRBJ2-7, with 8 nucleotides matching TRBD1. Material: CD4+ or CD8+ T cells sorted from blood, obtained in a trial of the OX40 agonist ivuxolimab. The receptor's source is an adult with an advanced solid tumor such as melanoma, head and neck, liver or kidney cancer. CDR3 coding DNA: TGTGCCAGCAGCGACCGTCAGGGGGCGGGGGAGCAGTACTTC. This gives the protein CASSDRQGAGEQYF.